This T cell receptor beta chain emerged from a study of blood T cell repertoires in COVID-19. Using immunoSEQ multiplex PCR, the repertoire was profiled, and TCRdb retains in-frame clones only, with some absent. The sample has about 60,000 clones, around nine tenths seen once. V lost 9 bases to trimming and J lost 2 bases; unmatched junction nucleotides: 14. Germline values: CDR1 SNHLY, CDR2 FYNNEI. This CDR3 contains 16 residues. The chain carries TRBV2 and TRBJ2-7; 9 nucleotides agree with TRBD2. Sequencing was carried out using peripheral blood. The source is a woman aged 55-70 years with active COVID-19. The CDR3, as DNA: TGTGCCAGTACCCAATCCGGGTCTAGCGGGACCTACGAGCAGTACTTC. Protein sequence: CASTQSGSSGTYEQYF.